One and the same sample provided the 13 T cell receptor beta chains below, sequenced in a study of T cell repertoires in cytomegalovirus infection. MiXCR was run by TCRdb on the reads, yielding one entry per CDR3 protein. The sample gives more than 400,000 distinct CDR3 sequences, about a quarter of which show up once; 13% is in the top ten. The material sequenced was PBMCs. Receptors were obtained from a human donor in good health (CMV status not recorded). Some clones in this sample may be carry-over from other donors' samples.

This clonotype was recorded at least ten times. The chain combines TRBV6-1 with TRBJ2-3; D is perhaps TRBD1 or TRBD2 (7 bases each). The CDR3 runs to 15 residues. CDR1 and CDR2 from the germline V gene are MNHNS and SASEGT. Trimming took 3 bases from V and 5 from J, leaving 15 bases between them. CDR3 region: CASSDLQGREDTQYF. The CDR3 DNA sequence: TGTGCCAGCAGTGACTTACAGGGGAGGGAAGATACGCAGTATTTT.

This clonotype turned up a few times. The chain combines TRBV28 with TRBJ1-2; no clear D gene. The CDR3 runs 13 residues. The germline V and J ends were trimmed by 6 bases and 0 bases, with 8 bases remaining between them. The V gene's germline CDR1 is MDHEN and CDR2 SYDVKM. CDR3 in DNA: TGTGCCAGCAGATTAGGGACTAACTATGGCTACACCTTC. It specifies CASRLGTNYGYTF.

This clonotype was observed a few times. The V call is TRBV18, the J call TRBJ2-4; 11 nucleotides align to TRBD2. The CDR3 length is 17 residues. Germline lookup yields CDR1 KGHSH and CDR2 LQKENI. With V trimmed by 2 bases and J by 0 bases, 3 bases remained unmatched. CDR3 bases: TGTGCCAGCTCACCAATAGCGGGAGGGCTAGCCAAAAACATTCAGTACTTC. It codes for CASSPIAGGLAKNIQYF. Variable domain in full (rest from reference TRBV18 and TRBJ2-4): NAGVMQNPRHLVRRRGQEARLRCSPMKGHSHVYWYRQLPEEGLKFMVYLQKENIIDESGMPKERFSAEFPKEGPSILRIQQVVRGDSAAYFCASSPIAGGLAKNIQYFGAGTRLSVL.

The chain has TRBV19 and TRBJ2-2, with D possibly being TRBD2 (7 bases). Germline CDR1 is LNHDA and CDR2 is SQIVND (reference sequence). The CDR3 has 15 residues. V was pared by 10 bases and J by 2 bases, with 17 bases between. The CDR3 loop is CAISGGGGNTGELFF. DNA of the CDR3: TGTGCCATATCCGGAGGGGGGGGAAACACCGGGGAGCTGTTTTTT.

The chain links TRBV7-2 to TRBJ1-6, with TRBD1 matching over 9 bases. CDR3 length: 15 amino acids. The V and J ends lost 1 base and 7 bases, in that order; junction bases with no gene match: 2. The germline V gene has CDR1 SGHTA and CDR2 FQGNSA. This CDR3 is CASSLVGTGNSPLHF. The DNA of the CDR3 is TGTGCCAGCAGCTTAGTCGGGACAGGGAATTCACCCCTCCACTTT.

The chain joins TRBV7-3 to TRBJ1-1; D might be TRBD1 (5 bases). Trimming shortened V by 2 bases and J by 6 bases, and 19 bases separated the two germline ends. This CDR3 contains 16 residues. CDR1 is SGHTA, CDR2 FQGTGA, per germline. CDR3 sequence: CASSLSLRVLGAEAFF. In nucleotides, the CDR3 is TGTGCCAGCAGCTTATCTCTTAGGGTTCTAGGGGCTGAAGCTTTCTTT.

The count of this clonotype is one. This chain connects TRBV24-1 to TRBJ2-7; D possibly corresponds to TRBD2 (6 bases). Between the trimmed V and J ends, which lost 5 bases and 0 bases, there was a span of 16 bases. This CDR3 is built from 16 residues. Germline CDR1 and CDR2: KGHDR and SFDVKD. CDR3 residues: CATSALGGLSSYEQYV. Here the CDR3 DNA reads TGTGCCACCAGTGCACTCGGAGGACTAAGCTCCTACGAGCAGTACGTC.

The chain combines TRBV6-2 or TRBV6-3 with TRBJ2-5; no clear D. The CDR3 spans 14 residues. V was cut by 5 bases and J by 3 bases, with 13 bases left in between. Germline loops: CDR1 MNHEY, CDR2 SVGEGT. CDR3 nucleotides: TGTGCCAGCAGTCCTCTGGGAACCAAAGAGACCCAGTACTTC. This translates into CASSPLGTKETQYF.

The genes are TRBV7-4 and TRBJ1-6, with 9 bases that match TRBD1. Germline trimming cut 6 bases from V and 8 bases from J; bases unmatched to any gene: 5. The CDR3 has 14 residues. Germline assignment: CDR1 SGHVT and CDR2 SQSDAQ. The CDR3 reads CASSLGQGDSPLHF. CDR3 sequence (DNA): TGTGCCAGCAGTTTGGGACAGGGCGATTCACCCCTCCACTTT. Variable domain in full (rest from reference TRBV7-4 and TRBJ1-6): GAGVSQSPRYKVAKRGRDVALRCDSISGHVTLYWYRQTLGQGSEVLTYSQSDAQRDKSGRPSGRFSAERPERSVSTLKIQRTEQGDSAVYLCASSLGQGDSPLHFGNGTRLTVT.

This clonotype was counted between two and nine times. The V and J genes are TRBV12-3 or TRBV12-4 and TRBJ2-7; TRBD2 agrees at 14 bases. V gave up 4 bases and J gave up 6 bases; unmatched junction bases: 8. This CDR3 has 16 amino acids. CDR3 sequence: CASSSGLAGAYSEQYV. The CDR3 bases are TGTGCCAGCAGTTCGGGACTAGCGGGAGCCTATTCCGAGCAGTACGTC.

The table lists this clonotype with a few counts. The CDR3 spells CASSLVLGQGSNQPQHF. The CDR3 DNA sequence: TGTGCCAGCAGTTTAGTTCTGGGACAGGGAAGCAATCAGCCCCAGCATTTT. V gene TRBV12-3 or TRBV12-4 combines with J gene TRBJ1-5; 9 positions match TRBD1. The CDR3 has 17 amino acids. Trimming at V came to 1 base and at J to 1 base, leaving 5 bases not matched to a gene.

This clonotype was seen repeatedly, ten times or more. DNA for the CDR3: TGTGCCAGCAGCCCCTTAGGAGCTACGAACACCGGGGAGCTGTTTTTT. Amino acid sequence: CASSPLGATNTGELFF. The chain joins TRBV7-7 to TRBJ2-2; D unclear. Germline CDR1 SSHAT, CDR2 FNYEAQ (reference sequence). The V end was cut by 5 bases, the J end by 0 bases, with 13 bases between. This CDR3 contains 16 residues. Complete variable domain (other parts from reference TRBV7-7 and TRBJ2-2): GAGVSQSPRYKVTKRGQDVTLRCDPISSHATLYWYQQALGQGPEFLTYFNYEAQPDKSGLPSDRFSAERPEGSISTLTIQRTEQRDSAMYRCASSPLGATNTGELFFGEGSRLTVL.

This clonotype has ten or more counts. The chain couples TRBV7-2 to TRBJ1-5; 7 nucleotides line up with TRBD1. The CDR3 covers 14 residues. Looked up from germline, CDR1 is SGHTA and CDR2 is FQGNSA. V lost 4 bases and J lost 5; bases outside the gene matches: 5. CDR3 protein: CASSSGGVYQPQHF. The CDR3 nucleotides read TGTGCCAGCAGCTCAGGGGGGGTTTATCAGCCCCAGCATTTT.